This entry describes one T cell receptor (beta chain). Investigators treated the graft tissue so that it released intraepithelial and lamina propria lymphocytes. The repertoire was sequenced with immunoSEQ multiplex PCR; TCRdb's copy has only in-frame clones and lacks some. Of 9,000 to 10,000 clones listed, about 88% are singletons. This sample is drawn from a study of graft-versus-host responses after intestinal transplantation. The V end lost 7 bases, the J end lost 3 bases, and 15 bases lay between the germline ends. CDR1 SGHTA and CDR2 FQGNSA come from the germline V gene. The CDR3 extends over 14 amino acids.

This sample comprised ileum tissue, obtained just over 700 days after intestinal transplantation. V gene TRBV7-2 combines with J gene TRBJ1-1; weak D call: TRBD1 (5 bases). The source is a human patient who received an intestinal transplant, so some T cells may come from the graft donor. For the CDR3, the DNA is TGTGCCAGCACCGATCCGGGGGTATACACTGAAGCTTTCTTT. Its protein is CASTDPGVYTEAFF.